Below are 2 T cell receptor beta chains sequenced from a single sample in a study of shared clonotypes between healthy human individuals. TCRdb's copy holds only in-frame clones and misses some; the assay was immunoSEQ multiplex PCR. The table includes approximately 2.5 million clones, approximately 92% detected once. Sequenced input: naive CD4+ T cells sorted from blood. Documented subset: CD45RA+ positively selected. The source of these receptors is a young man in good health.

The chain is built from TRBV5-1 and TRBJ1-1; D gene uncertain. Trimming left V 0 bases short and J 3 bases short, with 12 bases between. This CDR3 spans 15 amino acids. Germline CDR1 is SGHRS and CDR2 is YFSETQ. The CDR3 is CASSLGGHTDTEAFF. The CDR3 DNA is TGCGCCAGCAGCTTGGGGGGTCATACCGACACTGAAGCTTTCTTT.

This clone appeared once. The chain's CDR3 is CASSSLAFYEQYF. In DNA, the CDR3 is TGTGCCAGCAGTTCCCTAGCTTTCTACGAGCAGTACTTC. The chain employs TRBV27 and TRBJ2-7, with D possibly TRBD2 on 5 matching bases. The V gene lost 4 bases and the J gene lost 3 bases, with 10 bases spanning the gap. Germline lookup yields CDR1 MNHEY and CDR2 SMNVEV (reference sequence). The CDR3 has 13 amino acids.